This paragraph reports one T cell receptor beta chain. Its matching antigen is unknown. Use of 60 Vbeta and 13 Jbeta primers characterized the PCR. TCRdb keeps only in-frame clones here, not all; method: immunoSEQ multiplex PCR. The sample holds approximately 110,000 clones, around 74% seen once. Trimming took 3 bases from V and 3 from J, leaving 10 bases between them. The CDR3 length is 13 residues. The V gene's germline CDR1 is SGHRS and CDR2 YFSETQ. This entry is derived from a study of cytomegalovirus exposure and HLA in healthy donors. Study at large: Tens of millions of unique TCR sequences came from HLA-typed donors in an early release.

The study, taken as a whole, reports: Differences between HLA loci emerged in a later analysis of TCR association rates, with DRB1 most and HLA-C fewest. Analysis performed later showed TCR beta chains linked to HLA being more clonally expanded than equally common others.

The chain carries TRBV5-1 and TRBJ2-7, with D perhaps TRBD1 (5 bases). Material: PBMCs. This clonotype was obtained from a woman in her 50s in good health and CMV-seropositive. CDR3 sequence (DNA): TGCGCCAGCAGCTCAACAGGTAACTACGAGCAGTACTTC. Amino acids: CASSSTGNYEQYF.